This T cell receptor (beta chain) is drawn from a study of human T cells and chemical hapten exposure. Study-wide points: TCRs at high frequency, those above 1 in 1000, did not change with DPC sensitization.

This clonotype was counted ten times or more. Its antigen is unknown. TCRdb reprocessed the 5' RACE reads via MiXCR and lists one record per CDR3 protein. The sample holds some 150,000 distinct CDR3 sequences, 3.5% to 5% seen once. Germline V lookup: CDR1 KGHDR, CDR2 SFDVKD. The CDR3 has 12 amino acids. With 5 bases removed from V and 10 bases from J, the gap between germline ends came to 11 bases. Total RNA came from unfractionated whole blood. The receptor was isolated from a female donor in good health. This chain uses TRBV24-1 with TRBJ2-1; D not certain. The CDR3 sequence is CATSVSVEEQFF. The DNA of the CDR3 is TGTGCCACCAGTGTTAGTGTCGAAGAGCAGTTCTTC.